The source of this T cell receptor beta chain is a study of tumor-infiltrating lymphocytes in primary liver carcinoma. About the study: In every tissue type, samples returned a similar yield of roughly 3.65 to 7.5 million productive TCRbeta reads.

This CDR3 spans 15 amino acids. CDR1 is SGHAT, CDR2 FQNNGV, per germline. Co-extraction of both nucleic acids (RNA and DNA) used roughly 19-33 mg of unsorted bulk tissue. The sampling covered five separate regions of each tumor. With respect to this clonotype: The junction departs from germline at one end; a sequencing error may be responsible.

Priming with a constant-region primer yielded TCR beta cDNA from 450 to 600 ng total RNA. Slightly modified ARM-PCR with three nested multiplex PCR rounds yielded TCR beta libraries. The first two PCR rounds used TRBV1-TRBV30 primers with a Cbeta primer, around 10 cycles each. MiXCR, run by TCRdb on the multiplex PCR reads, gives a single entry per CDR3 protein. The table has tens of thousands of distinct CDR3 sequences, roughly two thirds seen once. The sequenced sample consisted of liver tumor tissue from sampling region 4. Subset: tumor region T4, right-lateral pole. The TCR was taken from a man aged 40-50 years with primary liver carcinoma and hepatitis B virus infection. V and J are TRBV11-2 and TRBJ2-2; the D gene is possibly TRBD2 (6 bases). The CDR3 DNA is TGTGCTAGCAGCTTTGCGGGATCGAACGCCGGGAAGCTGTTTTTT. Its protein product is CASSFAGSNAGKLFF.